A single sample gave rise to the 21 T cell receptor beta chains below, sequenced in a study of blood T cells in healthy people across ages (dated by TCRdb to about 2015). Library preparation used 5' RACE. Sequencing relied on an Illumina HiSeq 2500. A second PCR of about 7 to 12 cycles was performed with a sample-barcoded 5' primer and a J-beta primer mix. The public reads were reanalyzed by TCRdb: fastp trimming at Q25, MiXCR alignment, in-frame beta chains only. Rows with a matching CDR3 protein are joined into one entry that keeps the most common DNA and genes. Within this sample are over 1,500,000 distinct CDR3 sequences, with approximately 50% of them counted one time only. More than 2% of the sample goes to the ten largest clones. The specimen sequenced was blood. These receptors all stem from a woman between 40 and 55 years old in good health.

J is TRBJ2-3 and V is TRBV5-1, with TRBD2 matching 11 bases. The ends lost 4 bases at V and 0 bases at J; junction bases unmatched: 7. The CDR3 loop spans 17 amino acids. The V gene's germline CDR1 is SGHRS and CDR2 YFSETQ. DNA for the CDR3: TGCGCCAGCAGCCGGATGGGGACTAGCGGTAGCACAGATACGCAGTATTTT. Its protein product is CASSRMGTSGSTDTQYF.

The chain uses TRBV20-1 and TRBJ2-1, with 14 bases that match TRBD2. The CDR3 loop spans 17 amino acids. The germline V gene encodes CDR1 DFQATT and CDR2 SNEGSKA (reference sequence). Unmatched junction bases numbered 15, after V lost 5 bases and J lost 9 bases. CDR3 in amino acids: CSAPRTSGGSYNGEQFF. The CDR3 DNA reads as TGCAGTGCTCCGCGGACTAGCGGGGGGTCCTACAATGGTGAGCAGTTCTTC.

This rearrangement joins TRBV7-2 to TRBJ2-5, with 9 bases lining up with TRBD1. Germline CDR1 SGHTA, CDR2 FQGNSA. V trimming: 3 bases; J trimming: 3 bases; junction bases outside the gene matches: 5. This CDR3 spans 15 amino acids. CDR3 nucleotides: TGTGCCAGCAGCTTGGGACAGGGTTTGGAAGAGACCCAGTACTTC. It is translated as CASSLGQGLEETQYF.

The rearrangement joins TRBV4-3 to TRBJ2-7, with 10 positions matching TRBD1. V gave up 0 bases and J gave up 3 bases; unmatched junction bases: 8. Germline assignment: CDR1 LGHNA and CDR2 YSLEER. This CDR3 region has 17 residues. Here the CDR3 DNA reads TGCGCCAGCAGCCAAGATTTTCCGGGACAGGGGATCTACGAGCAGTACTTC. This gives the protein CASSQDFPGQGIYEQYF.

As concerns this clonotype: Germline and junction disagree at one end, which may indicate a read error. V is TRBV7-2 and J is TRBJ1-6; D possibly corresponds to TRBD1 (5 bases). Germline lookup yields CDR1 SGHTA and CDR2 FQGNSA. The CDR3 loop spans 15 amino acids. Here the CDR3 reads CASRHQTEYNSLLHF. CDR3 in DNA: TGTGCCAGCAGACATCAGACAGAATATAATTCACTCCTCCACTTT.

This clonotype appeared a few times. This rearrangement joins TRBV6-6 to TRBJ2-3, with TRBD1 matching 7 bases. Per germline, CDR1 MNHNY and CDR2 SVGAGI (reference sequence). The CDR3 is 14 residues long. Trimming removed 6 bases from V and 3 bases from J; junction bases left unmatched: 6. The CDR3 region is CASSRGQATDTQYF. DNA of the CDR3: TGTGCCAGCAGCCGAGGACAGGCTACAGATACGCAGTATTTT.

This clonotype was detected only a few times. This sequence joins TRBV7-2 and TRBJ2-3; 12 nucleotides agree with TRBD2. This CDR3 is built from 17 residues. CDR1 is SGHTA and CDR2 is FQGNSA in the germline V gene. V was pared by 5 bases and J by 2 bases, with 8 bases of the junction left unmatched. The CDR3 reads CASSLRTSGVNTDTQYF. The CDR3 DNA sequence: TGTGCCAGCAGCCTACGGACTAGCGGGGTGAACACAGATACGCAGTATTTT.

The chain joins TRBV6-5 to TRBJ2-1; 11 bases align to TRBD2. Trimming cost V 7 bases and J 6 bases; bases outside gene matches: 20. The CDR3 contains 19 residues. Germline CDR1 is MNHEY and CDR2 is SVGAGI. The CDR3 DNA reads TGTGCCAGCAATTCCCCTGTCGGGCTAGCGGGGGGTATGGGCAATGAGCAGTTCTTC. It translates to CASNSPVGLAGGMGNEQFF.

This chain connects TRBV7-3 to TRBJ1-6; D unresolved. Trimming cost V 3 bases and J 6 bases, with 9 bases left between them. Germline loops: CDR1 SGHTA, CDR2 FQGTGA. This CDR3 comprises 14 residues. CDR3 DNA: TGTGCCAGCAGCTTGGGCGGGATTAATTCACCCCTCCACTTT. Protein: CASSLGGINSPLHF.

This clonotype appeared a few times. The CDR3 reads CASSLVAPRGGLDTQYF. Written as DNA, the CDR3 is TGTGCCAGCAGCTTAGTGGCCCCGCGGGGGGGCTTAGATACGCAGTATTTT. The chain is built from TRBV7-2 and TRBJ2-3; 9 bases line up with TRBD2. The CDR3 runs 17 residues. In germline, CDR1 is SGHTA, CDR2 FQGNSA. With 1 base clipped from V and 5 bases from J, the junction kept 10 bases outside the gene matches.

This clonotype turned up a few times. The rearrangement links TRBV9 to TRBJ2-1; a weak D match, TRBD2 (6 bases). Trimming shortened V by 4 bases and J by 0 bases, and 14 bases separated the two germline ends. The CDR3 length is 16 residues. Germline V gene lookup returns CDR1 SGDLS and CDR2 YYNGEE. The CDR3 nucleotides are TGTGCCAGCAGCAAAGGAGGGGATAGCTCCTACAATGAGCAGTTCTTC. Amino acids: CASSKGGDSSYNEQFF. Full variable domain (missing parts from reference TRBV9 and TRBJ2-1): DSGVTQTPKHLITATGQRVTLRCSPRSGDLSVYWYQQSLDQGLQFLIQYYNGEERAKGNILERFSAQQFPDLHSELNLSSLELGDSALYFCASSKGGDSSYNEQFFGPGTRLTVL.

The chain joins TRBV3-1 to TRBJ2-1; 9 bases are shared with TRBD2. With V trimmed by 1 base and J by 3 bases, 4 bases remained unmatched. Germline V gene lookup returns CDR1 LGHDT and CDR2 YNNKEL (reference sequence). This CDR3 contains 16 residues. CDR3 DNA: TGTGCCAGCAGCCAAGGGGAGCGGGGGGTCTACAATGAGCAGTTCTTC. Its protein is CASSQGERGVYNEQFF.

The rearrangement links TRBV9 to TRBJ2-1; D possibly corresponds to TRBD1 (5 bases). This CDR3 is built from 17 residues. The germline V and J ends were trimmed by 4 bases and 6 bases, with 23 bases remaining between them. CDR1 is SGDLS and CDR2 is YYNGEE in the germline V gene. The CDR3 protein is CASSPPGQGFLLNEQFF. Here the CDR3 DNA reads TGTGCCAGCAGCCCCCCCGGTCAGGGTTTCCTTCTCAATGAGCAGTTCTTC.

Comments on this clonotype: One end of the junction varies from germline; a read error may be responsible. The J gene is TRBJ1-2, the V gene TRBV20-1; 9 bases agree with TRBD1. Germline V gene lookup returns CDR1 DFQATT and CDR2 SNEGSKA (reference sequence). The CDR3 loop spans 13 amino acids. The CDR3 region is CSALRDRDYGYTF. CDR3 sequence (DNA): TGCAGTGCCCTGCGGGACAGGGACTACGGCTACACCTTC.

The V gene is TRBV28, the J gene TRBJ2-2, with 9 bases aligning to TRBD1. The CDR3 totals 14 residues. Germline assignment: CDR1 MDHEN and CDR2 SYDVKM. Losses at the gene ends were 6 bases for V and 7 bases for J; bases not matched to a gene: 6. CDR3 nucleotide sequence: TGTGCCAGCAGGGGGACAGGGAATAACGGGGAGCTGTTTTTT. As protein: CASRGTGNNGELFF.

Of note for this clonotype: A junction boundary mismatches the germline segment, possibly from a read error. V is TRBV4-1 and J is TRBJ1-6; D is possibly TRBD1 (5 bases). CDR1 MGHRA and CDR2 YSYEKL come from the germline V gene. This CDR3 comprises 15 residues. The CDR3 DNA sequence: TGCGCCGGCAGCTCCCGGGACGGGTTTGAATCACCCCTCCACTTT. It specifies CAGSSRDGFESPLHF.

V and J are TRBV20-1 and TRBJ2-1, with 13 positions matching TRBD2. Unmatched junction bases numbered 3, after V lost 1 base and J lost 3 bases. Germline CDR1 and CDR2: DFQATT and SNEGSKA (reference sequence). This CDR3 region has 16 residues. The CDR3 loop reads CSARGTSGGIYNEQFF. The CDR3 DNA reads TGCAGTGCTAGAGGGACTAGCGGGGGCATCTACAATGAGCAGTTCTTC.

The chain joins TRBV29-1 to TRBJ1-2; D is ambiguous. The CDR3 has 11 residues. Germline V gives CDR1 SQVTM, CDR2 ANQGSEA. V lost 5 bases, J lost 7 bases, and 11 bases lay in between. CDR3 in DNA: TGCAGCGTTCGAACGACGAGTGGCTACACCTTC. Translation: CSVRTTSGYTF.

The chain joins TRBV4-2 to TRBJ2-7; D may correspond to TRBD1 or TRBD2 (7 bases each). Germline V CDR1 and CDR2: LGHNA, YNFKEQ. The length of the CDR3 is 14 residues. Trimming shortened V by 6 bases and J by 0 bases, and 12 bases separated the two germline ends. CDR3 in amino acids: CASRGGDSSYEQYF. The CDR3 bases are TGTGCCAGCAGAGGGGGGGACAGCTCCTACGAGCAGTACTTC.

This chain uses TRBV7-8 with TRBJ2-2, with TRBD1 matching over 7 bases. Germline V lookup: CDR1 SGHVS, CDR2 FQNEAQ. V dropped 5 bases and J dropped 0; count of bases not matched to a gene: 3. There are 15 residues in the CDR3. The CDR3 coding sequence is TGTGCCAGCAGCCAGACAGGGACGAACACCGGGGAGCTGTTTTTT. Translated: CASSQTGTNTGELFF. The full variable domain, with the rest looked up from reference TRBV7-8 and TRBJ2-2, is GAGVSQSPRYKVAKRGQDVALRCDPISGHVSLFWYQQALGQGPEFLTYFQNEAQLDKSGLPSDRFFAERPEGSVSTLKIQRTQQEDSAVYLCASSQTGTNTGELFFGEGSRLTVL.

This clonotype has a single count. The CDR3 here is CASRAGVGEQYF. CDR3 nucleotides: TGTGCCAGCAGGGCTGGGGTTGGCGAGCAGTACTTC. This sequence joins TRBV28 and TRBJ2-7, with D hard to call. The germline CDR1 and CDR2 sequences are MDHEN and SYDVKM. V lost 6 bases to trimming and J lost 6 bases, with 12 bases between them. The CDR3 covers 12 residues.